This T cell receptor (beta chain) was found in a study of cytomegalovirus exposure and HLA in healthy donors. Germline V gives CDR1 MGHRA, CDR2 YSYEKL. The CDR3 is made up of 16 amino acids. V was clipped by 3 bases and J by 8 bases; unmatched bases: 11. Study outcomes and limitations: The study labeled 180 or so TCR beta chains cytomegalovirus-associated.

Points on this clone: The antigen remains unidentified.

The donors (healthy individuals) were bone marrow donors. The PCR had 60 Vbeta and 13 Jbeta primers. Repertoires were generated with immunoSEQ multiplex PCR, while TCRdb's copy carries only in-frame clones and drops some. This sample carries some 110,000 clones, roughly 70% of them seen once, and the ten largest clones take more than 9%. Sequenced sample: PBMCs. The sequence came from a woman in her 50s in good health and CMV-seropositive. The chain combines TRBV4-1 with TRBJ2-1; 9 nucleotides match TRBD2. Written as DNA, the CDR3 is TGCGCCAGCAGCCAGGATCGGCTAGCGGGACCCCATGAGCAGTTCTTC. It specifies CASSQDRLAGPHEQFF.